This entry features one T cell receptor beta chain sequence. The data were obtained in a study of technical replicates of blood from a handful of donors. Germline assignment: CDR1 SGHTA and CDR2 FQGTGA. The CDR3 has 14 residues. With 4 bases removed from V and 10 bases from J, the gap between germline ends came to 17 bases. Repertoires were generated with immunoSEQ multiplex PCR, while TCRdb's copy carries only in-frame clones and drops some. There are over 25,000 clones in the sample; over 85% occur only once, and about 4% lies in the top ten. The sample consisted of PBMCs. This sequence was found in a human donor in good health. Some clones in this sample may be carry-over from other donors' samples. The chain joins TRBV7-3 to TRBJ2-1; D is possibly TRBD2 (5 bases). The chain's CDR3 is CASSWAPGGGEQFF. The CDR3 DNA follows: TGTGCCAGCAGCTGGGCCCCCGGAGGTGGGGAGCAGTTCTTC.